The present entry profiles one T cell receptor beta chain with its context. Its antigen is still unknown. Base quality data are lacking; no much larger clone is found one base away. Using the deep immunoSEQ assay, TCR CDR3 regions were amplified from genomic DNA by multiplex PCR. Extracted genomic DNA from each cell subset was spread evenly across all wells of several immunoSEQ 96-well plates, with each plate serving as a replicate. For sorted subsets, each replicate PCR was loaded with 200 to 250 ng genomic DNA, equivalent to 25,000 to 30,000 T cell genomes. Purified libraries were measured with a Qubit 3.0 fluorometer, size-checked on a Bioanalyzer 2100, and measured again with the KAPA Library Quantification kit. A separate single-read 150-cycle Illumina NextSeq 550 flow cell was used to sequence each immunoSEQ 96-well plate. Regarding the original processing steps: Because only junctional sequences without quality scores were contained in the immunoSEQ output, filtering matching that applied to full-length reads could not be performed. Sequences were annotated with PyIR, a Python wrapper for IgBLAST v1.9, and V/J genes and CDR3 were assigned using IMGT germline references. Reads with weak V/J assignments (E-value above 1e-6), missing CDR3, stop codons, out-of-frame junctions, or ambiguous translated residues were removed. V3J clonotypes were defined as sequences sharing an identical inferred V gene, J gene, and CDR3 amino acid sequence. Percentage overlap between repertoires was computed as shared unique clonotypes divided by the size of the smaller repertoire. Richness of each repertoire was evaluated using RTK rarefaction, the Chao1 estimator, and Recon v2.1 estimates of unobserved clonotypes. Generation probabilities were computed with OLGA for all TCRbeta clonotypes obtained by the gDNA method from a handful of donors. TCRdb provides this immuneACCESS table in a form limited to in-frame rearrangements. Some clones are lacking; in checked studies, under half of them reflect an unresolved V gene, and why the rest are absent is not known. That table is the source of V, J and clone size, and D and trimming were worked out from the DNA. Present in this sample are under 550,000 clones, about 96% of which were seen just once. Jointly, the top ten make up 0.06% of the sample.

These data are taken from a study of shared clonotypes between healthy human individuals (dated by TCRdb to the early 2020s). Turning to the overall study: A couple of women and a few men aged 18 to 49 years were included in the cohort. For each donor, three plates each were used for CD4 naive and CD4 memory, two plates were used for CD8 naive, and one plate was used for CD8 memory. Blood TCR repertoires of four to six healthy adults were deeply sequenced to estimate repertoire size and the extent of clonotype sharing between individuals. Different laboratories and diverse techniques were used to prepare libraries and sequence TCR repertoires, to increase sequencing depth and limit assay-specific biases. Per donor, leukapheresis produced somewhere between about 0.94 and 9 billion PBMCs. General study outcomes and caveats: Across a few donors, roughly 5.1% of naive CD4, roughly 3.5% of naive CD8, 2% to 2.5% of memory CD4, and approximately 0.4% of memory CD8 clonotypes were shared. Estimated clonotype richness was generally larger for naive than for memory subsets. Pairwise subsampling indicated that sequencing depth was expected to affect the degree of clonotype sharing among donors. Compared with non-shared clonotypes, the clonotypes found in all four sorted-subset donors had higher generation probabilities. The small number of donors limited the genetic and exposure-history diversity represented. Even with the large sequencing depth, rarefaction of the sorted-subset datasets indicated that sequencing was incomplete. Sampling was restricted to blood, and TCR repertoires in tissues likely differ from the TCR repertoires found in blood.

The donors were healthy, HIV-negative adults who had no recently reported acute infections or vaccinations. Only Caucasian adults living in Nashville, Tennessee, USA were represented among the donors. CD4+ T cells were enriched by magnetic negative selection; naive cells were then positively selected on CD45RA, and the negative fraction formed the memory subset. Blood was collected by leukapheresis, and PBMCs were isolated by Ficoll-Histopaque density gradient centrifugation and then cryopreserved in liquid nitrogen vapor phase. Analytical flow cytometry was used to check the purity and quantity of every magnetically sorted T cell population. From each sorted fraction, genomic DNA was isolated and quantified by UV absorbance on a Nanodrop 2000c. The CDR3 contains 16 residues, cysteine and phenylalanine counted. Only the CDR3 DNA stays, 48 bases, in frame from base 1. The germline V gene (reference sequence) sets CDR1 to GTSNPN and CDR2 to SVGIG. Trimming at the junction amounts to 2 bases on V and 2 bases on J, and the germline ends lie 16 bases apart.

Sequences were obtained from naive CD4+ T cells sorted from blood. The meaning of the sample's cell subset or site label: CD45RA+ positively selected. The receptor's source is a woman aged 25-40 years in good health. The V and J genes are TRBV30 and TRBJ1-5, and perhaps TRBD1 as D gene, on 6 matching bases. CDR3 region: CAWSTYPGVGNQPQHF. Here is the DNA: TGTGCCTGGAGTACATACCCAGGGGTAGGCAATCAGCCCCAGCATTTT.